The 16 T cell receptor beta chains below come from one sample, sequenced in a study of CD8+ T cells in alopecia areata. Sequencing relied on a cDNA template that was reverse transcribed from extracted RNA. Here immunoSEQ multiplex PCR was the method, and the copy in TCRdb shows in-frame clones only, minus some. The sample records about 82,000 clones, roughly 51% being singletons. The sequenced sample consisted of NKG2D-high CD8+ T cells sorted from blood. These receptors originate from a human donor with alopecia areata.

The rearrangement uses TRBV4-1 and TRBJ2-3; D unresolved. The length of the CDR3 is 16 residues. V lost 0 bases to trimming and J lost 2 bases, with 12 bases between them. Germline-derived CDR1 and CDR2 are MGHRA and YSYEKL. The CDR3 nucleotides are TGCGCCAGCAGCCAAGATCCAGCATGGGACACAGATACGCAGTATTTT. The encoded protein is CASSQDPAWDTDTQYF.

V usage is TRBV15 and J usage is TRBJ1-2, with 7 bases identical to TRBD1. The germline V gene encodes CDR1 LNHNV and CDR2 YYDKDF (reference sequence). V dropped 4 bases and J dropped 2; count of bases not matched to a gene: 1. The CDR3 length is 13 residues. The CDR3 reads CATSTQGNYGYTF. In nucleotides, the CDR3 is TGTGCCACCAGCACACAGGGGAACTATGGCTACACCTTC.

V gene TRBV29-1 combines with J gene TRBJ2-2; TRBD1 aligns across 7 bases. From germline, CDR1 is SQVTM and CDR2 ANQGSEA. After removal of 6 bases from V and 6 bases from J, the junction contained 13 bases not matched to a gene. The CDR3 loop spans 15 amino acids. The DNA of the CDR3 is TGCAGCGTGGTCCATCAGCAGGGGGTGGCCGGGGAGCTGTTTTTT. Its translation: CSVVHQQGVAGELFF.

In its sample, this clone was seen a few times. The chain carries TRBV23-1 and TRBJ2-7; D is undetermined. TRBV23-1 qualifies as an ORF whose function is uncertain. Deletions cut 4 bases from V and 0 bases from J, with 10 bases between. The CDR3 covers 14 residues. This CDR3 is CASSPRAHSYEQYF. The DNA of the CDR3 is TGCGCCAGCAGTCCCCGGGCCCACTCCTACGAGCAGTACTTC.

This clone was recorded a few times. The CDR3 DNA sequence: TGTGCCAGCAGCTTAGTGAGTATCGATGAGCAGTTCTTC. Amino acids: CASSLVSIDEQFF. The chain employs TRBV11-2 and TRBJ2-1; the D is unclear. This CDR3 has 13 amino acids. CDR1 and CDR2 from the germline V gene are SGHAT and FQNNGV. Trimming took off 1 base at V and 8 bases at J, with 9 bases between the two ends.

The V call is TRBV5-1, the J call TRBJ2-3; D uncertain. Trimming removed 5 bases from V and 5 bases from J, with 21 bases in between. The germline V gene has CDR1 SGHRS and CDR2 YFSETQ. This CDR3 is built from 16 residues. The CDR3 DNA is TGCGCCAGCAGAACTGGACGGACGGAGTGGAGAGATACGCAGTATTTT. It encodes CASRTGRTEWRDTQYF.

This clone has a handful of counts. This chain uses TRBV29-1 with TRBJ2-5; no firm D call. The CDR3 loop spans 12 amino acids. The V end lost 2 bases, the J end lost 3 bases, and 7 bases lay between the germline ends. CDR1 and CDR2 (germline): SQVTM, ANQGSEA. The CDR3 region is CSVERLEETQYF. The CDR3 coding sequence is TGCAGCGTTGAAAGACTTGAAGAGACCCAGTACTTC.

The CDR3 nucleotides read TGTGCCAGCAGCTACACAGGGGAGGATGAAAAACTGTTTTTT. Translating gives CASSYTGEDEKLFF. This chain uses TRBV6-5 with TRBJ1-4; 7 bases map to TRBD1. J gave up 6 bases and V 6 bases, and 7 bases lay outside the gene matches. From germline, CDR1 is MNHEY and CDR2 SVGAGI. There are 14 residues in the CDR3.

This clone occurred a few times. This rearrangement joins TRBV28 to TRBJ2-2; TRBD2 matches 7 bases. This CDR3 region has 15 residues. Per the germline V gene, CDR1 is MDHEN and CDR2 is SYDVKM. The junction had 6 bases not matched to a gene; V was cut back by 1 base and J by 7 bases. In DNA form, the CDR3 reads TGTGCCAGCAGTTTATTGCGGGAGTCGGACGGGGAGCTGTTTTTT. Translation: CASSLLRESDGELFF. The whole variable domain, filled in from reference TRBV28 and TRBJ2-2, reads DVKVTQSSRYLVKRTGEKVFLECVQDMDHENMFWYRQDPGLGLRLIYFSYDVKMKEKGDIPEGYSVSREKKERFSLILESASTNQTSMYLCASSLLRESDGELFFGEGSRLTVL.

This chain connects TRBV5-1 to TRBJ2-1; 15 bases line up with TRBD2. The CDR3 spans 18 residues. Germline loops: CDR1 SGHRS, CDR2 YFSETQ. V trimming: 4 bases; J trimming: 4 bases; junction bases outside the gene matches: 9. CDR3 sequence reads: CASSGAGTSGGFYNEQFF. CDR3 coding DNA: TGCGCCAGCAGCGGAGCCGGGACTAGCGGGGGGTTTTACAATGAGCAGTTCTTC.

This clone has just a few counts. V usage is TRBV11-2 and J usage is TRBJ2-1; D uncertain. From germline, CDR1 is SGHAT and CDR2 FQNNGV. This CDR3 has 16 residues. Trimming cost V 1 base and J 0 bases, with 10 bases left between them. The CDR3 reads CASSLGLWSSYNEQFF. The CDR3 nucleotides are TGTGCCAGCAGCTTAGGTTTGTGGAGCTCCTACAATGAGCAGTTCTTC.

CDR3 sequence (DNA): TGCGCCAGCAGCCGGGGGGCGGTGGACACCGGGGAGCTGTTTTTT. Protein product: CASSRGAVDTGELFF. V is TRBV4-3 and J is TRBJ2-2; perhaps D is TRBD1 or TRBD2 (6 bases each). In germline, CDR1 is LGHNA, CDR2 YSLEER. This CDR3 contains 15 residues. Trimming removed 4 bases from V and 3 bases from J, with 12 bases in between.

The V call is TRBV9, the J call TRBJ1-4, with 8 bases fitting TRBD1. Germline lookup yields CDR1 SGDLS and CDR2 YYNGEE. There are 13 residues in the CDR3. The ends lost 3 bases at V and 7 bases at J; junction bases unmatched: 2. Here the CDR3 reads CASSGGTGEKLFF. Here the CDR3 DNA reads TGTGCCAGCAGCGGAGGGACAGGTGAAAAACTGTTTTTT.

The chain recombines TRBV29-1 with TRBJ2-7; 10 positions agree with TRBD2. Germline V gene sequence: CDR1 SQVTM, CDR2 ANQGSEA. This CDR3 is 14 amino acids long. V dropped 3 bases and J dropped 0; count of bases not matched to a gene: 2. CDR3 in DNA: TGCAGCGTTGATGGACTAGCGGACTCCTACGAGCAGTACTTC. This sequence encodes CSVDGLADSYEQYF.

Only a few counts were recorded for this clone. The CDR3 sequence is CSVDDPHNEQFF. As DNA, the CDR3 is TGCAGCGTTGACGATCCGCACAATGAGCAGTTCTTC. The J gene is TRBJ2-1, the V gene TRBV29-1, with unresolved D. The germline V gene encodes CDR1 SQVTM and CDR2 ANQGSEA. Trimming removed 3 bases from V and 5 bases from J, with 8 bases in between. This CDR3 comprises 12 residues.

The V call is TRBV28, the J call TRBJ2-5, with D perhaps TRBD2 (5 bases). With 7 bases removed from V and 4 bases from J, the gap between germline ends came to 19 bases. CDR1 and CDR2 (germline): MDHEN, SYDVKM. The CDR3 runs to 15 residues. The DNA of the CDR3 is TGTGCCAGCATCCTAGGGCGGGCACGGGGAGAGACCCAGTACTTC. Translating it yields CASILGRARGETQYF.